The rows below give T cell receptor beta chains drawn from one sample of a study of control samples from healthy donors and cancer patients. Assay used: immunoSEQ multiplex PCR; TCRdb lists only in-frame clones, some missing. The repertoire holds just under 80,000 clones, with around 90% as singletons. The specimen was PBMCs. The receptor source for this set is a woman aged 60 to 75 with head and neck cancer. CDR3s include the opening cysteine and the closing phenylalanine or tryptophan. The order of the fields is clone size, J gene, V gene, D gene, CDR3 DNA, CDR3 protein. The D gene is left open where the match is weak. The size of a clone is reported for some rows only, either as once, few or many, or as a class for expanded clones.

. TRBJ1-3 TRBV7-2 TRBD1 TGTGCCAGCAGTAAGGGAGGGACAGGCTCTGGAAACACCATATATTTT CASSKGGTGSGNTIYF
. TRBJ2-1 TRBV15 . TGTGCCACCAGCAGAGCCCAGGGGTACAATGAGCAGTTCTTC CATSRAQGYNEQFF
. TRBJ2-5 TRBV21-1 . TGTGCCAGCAGCAGAGAAGAGACCCAGTACTTC CASSREETQYF
. TRBJ2-5 TRBV4-1 TRBD2 TGCGCCAGCAGCCAGGAGGGACTAGCGGGAGGACCTCAAGAGACCCAGTACTTC CASSQEGLAGGPQETQYF
few TRBJ2-7 TRBV5-6 . TGTGCCAGCAGCTCCCTTGCGCTCCGGGGTAGGGAGCAGTACTTC CASSSLALRGREQYF
. TRBJ2-1 TRBV19 TRBD1 TGTGCCAGTAGGACGACAGGGGTCAATGAGCAGTTCTTC CASRTTGVNEQFF
. TRBJ2-3 TRBV6-5 . TGTGCCAGCAGGGTTACAGATACGCAGTATTTT CASRVTDTQYF
. TRBJ2-1 TRBV7-2 . TGTGCCAGCAGCTCCCCGTGGGACTTTCAGGCCTACAATGAGCAGTTCTTC CASSSPWDFQAYNEQFF
once TRBJ2-5 TRBV18 . TGTGCCAGCTCACCATTCCCTTCTCAAGAGACCCAGTACTTC CASSPFPSQETQYF
. TRBJ2-7 TRBV4-2 . TGTGCCAGCAGCCAAGAAGGATCGGGGCAGGCCTACGAGCAGTACTTC CASSQEGSGQAYEQYF
. TRBJ2-5 TRBV5-1 . TGCGCCAGCAGCTTGTGGGTTAGCCAAGAGACCCAGTACTTC CASSLWVSQETQYF
. TRBJ2-5 TRBV6-2/TRBV6-3 . TGTGCCAGCAGTTACTCGATTCTTTGGGGGAGTCAAGAGACCCAGTACTTC CASSYSILWGSQETQYF
. TRBJ2-5 TRBV12-3/TRBV12-4 . TGTGCCAGCAGTTCTAGCATTCAGGAGACCCAGTACTTC CASSSSIQETQYF
. TRBJ1-6 TRBV19 TRBD1 TGTGCCAGTAGTCAAATGGGACAGGGGTTAAATTCACCCCTCCACTTT CASSQMGQGLNSPLHF
. TRBJ2-1 TRBV29-1 . TGCAGCGTTGAACATCGGGGAAATGAGCAGTTCTTC CSVEHRGNEQFF
. TRBJ2-2 TRBV24-1 . TGTGCCACCAGTTCGACGGCAGAGCACACCGGGGAGCTGTTTTTT CATSSTAEHTGELFF
. TRBJ1-1 TRBV5-1 . TGCGCCAGCAGCCCGAGGGGGGTTGAAGCTTTCTTT CASSPRGVEAFF
. TRBJ2-1 TRBV12-3/TRBV12-4 . TGTGCCAGCAGTGGCCGAGACTACAATGAGCAGTTCTTC CASSGRDYNEQFF
. TRBJ1-2 TRBV6-5 TRBD1 TGTGCCAGCAGGGTGGACAGGGATGATGGCTACACCTTC CASRVDRDDGYTF
. TRBJ2-1 TRBV18 . TGTGCCAGCTCACCCTCCCAGAGAGACTACAATGAGCAGTTCTTC CASSPSQRDYNEQFF
. TRBJ1-4 TRBV29-1 . TGCAGCGTTGATACACAGGGCAACGAAAAACTGTTTTTT CSVDTQGNEKLFF
. TRBJ1-5 TRBV5-8 . TGTGCCAGCAGCAAAGACAGAATGGGGACCAATCAGCCCCAGCATTTT CASSKDRMGTNQPQHF
. TRBJ1-5 TRBV25-1 TRBD1 TGTGCCAGCAGTGATACAGGGGGGGAACAGCCCCAGCATTTT CASSDTGGEQPQHF
. TRBJ2-7 TRBV6-1 . TGTGCCAGCAGTGAAGGGACATATAGTCCCGTCGGGTACGAGCAGTACTTC CASSEGTYSPVGYEQYF
once TRBJ1-5 TRBV6-4 . TGTGCCAGCAGTGACAGCTGGTATAGCAATCAGCCCCAGCATTTT CASSDSWYSNQPQHF
. TRBJ2-1 TRBV25-1 TRBD2 TGTGCCAGTCGGACCTCTAGCGGGAGCCGTAATGAGCAGTTCTTC CASRTSSGSRNEQFF
few TRBJ2-5 TRBV27 TRBD1 TGTGCCAGCAAGAGGCTAGGACAGGGAGAGACCCAGTACTTC CASKRLGQGETQYF
. TRBJ2-3 TRBV18 . TGTGCCAGCTCACCACAGGACTATCGTCGGAAAGATACGCAGTATTTT CASSPQDYRRKDTQYF
. TRBJ2-3 TRBV18 . TGTGCCAGCTCGTCGTCGGCAGTGGGCACAGATACGCAGTATTTT CASSSSAVGTDTQYF
few TRBJ2-5 TRBV7-8 TRBD2 TGTGCCAGCAGCTTAGCGAGGATCCCTAGCGGGAGAGGGTGGCGAGAGACCCAGTACTTC CASSLARIPSGRGWRETQYF
. TRBJ1-1 TRBV6-2/TRBV6-3 . TGTGCCAGCAGCAACGGATGGAACACTGAAGCTTTCTTT CASSNGWNTEAFF
. TRBJ1-5 TRBV28 . TGTGCCAGCATCCCCCCCGGGAATCAGCCCCAGCATTTT CASIPPGNQPQHF
. TRBJ1-6 TRBV19 . TGTGCCAGTAGTGGACATTATAATTCACCCCTCCACTTT CASSGHYNSPLHF
. TRBJ1-5 TRBV5-1 . TGCGCCAGCAGCTTGTTGGGAAATAGCAATCAGCCCCAGCATTTT CASSLLGNSNQPQHF
. TRBJ2-1 TRBV19 . TGTGCCAGTAGTATAGTTGCTGGGACAAATGAGCAGTTCTTC CASSIVAGTNEQFF
. TRBJ2-1 TRBV5-1 TRBD2 TGCGCCAGCAGTTTGGGACTAGACGGGGGCAATGAGCAGTTCTTC CASSLGLDGGNEQFF
. TRBJ1-4 TRBV4-3 . TGCGCCAGCAGCCAAGACCATAGGACTAATGAAAAACTGTTTTTT CASSQDHRTNEKLFF
. TRBJ2-1 TRBV3-1/TRBV3-2 . TGTGCCAGCAGCCATTCCGGACTAGAGCAGTTCTTC CASSHSGLEQFF
. TRBJ2-3 TRBV9 TRBD2 TGTGCCAGCAGCGCTATCCCGGGACTAGCGGGAGGAGTAGCAGATACGCAGTATTTT CASSAIPGLAGGVADTQYF
. TRBJ2-1 TRBV6-4 TRBD1 TGTGCCAGCAGTGACTCCTCTTTACAGGGGCATGAGCAGTTCTTC CASSDSSLQGHEQFF
. TRBJ1-3 TRBV5-5 . TGTGCCAGCAGTCGCCAGGCTGGAAACACCATATATTTT CASSRQAGNTIYF
. TRBJ1-1 TRBV28 . TGTGCCAGCAGTACCGGCCCGAGGAGCACTGAAGCTTTCTTT CASSTGPRSTEAFF
. TRBJ2-1 TRBV28 . TGTGCCAGCATTTCGCGTGGGACCTGGGTGGGCAATGAGCAGTTCTTC CASISRGTWVGNEQFF
once TRBJ1-5 TRBV28 . TGTGCCAGCAGTTTATGGAATCAGCCCCAGCATTTT CASSLWNQPQHF
. TRBJ1-5 TRBV15 TRBD1 TGTGCCACCAGCAAAGACAGGGGCAATCAGCCCCAGCATTTT CATSKDRGNQPQHF
. TRBJ1-1 TRBV6-4 . TGTGCCAGCAGTGAGTATGGGAACACTGAAGCTTTCTTT CASSEYGNTEAFF
. TRBJ1-6 TRBV30 TRBD1 TGTGCCTGGAGTGTTATAGGGGGCAGGTATAATTCACCCCTCCACTTT CAWSVIGGRYNSPLHF